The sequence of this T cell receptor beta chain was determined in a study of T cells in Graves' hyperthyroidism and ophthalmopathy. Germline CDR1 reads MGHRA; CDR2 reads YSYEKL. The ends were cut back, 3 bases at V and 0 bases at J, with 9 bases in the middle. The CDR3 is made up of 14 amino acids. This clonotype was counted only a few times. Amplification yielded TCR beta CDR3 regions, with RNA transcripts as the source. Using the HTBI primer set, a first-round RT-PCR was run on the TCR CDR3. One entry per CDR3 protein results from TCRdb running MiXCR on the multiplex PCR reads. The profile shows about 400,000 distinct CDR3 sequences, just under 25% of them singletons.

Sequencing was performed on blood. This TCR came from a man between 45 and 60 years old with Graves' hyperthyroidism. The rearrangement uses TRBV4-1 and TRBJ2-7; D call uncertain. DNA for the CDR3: TGCGCCAGCAGCCAGGATCCTAGCTCCTACGAGCAGTACTTC. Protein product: CASSQDPSSYEQYF.